Included here is one T cell receptor (beta chain) sequence, with context. This CDR3 has 14 amino acids. Germline V lookup: CDR1 SNHLY, CDR2 FYNNEI. V lost 7 bases and J 0 bases, leaving 10 bases between the germline ends. These data come from a study of beta chain features in type 1 diabetes. Sequencing targeted expressed TCRB transcripts, as all isolated RNA had been reverse transcribed. Libraries were prepared by immunoSEQ multiplex PCR; TCRdb keeps only in-frame clonotypes and omits some of them. This table has about 340,000 clones, less than 10% appearing once. Sequencing used central memory CD4+ T cells from blood. This TCR derives from a woman aged 18-29 years in good health. V gene TRBV2 combines with J gene TRBJ2-4; D is ambiguous. CDR3 sequence: CASKELLAKNIQYF. The CDR3 DNA sequence: TGTGCCAGCAAGGAACTACTAGCCAAAAACATTCAGTACTTC.